The clone carrying this T cell receptor (beta chain) appeared a few times. The time point denotes: patch test 1, 2 weeks after DPC sensitization. Treatment defined: therapeutic diphenylcyclopropenone sensitization with weekly scalp DPC. These data belong to a study of human T cells and chemical hapten exposure. TCRdb redid the calling of the RACE reads with MiXCR, one entry per CDR3 protein. The sample carries around 300,000 distinct CDR3 sequences, 6% to 8.5% recorded once. Germline-derived CDR1 and CDR2 are MNHEY and SVGAGI. Deletions cut 3 bases from V and 7 bases from J, with 13 bases between. The CDR3 has 15 amino acids.

The specimen was whole blood, collected in connection with sensitization to the hapten diphenylcyclopropenone (DPC). The chain is built from TRBV6-5 and TRBJ1-6; D remains ambiguous. The receptor's source is a woman aged 18-29 years with alopecia areata. Some clones in this sample may be carry-over from other donors' samples. CDR3 amino acids: CASSYDIRPNSPLHF. The CDR3 DNA follows: TGTGCCAGCAGTTATGACATTCGGCCGAATTCACCCCTCCACTTT.